The 21 T cell receptor beta chains presented below share a single source sample, sequenced in a study of CD8 T cells in Susac syndrome. An input of about 0.5 to 1 ug of RNA was subjected to reverse transcription using random hexamers. One entry per CDR3 protein, called by TCRdb with MiXCR from the immunoSEQ multiplex PCR reads. Altogether 70,000 to 100,000 distinct CDR3 sequences are present, 85% to 95% being singletons, with the ten largest covering about 0.32%. The sample consisted of CD8+ T cells from PBMCs. The receptors derive from a human donor in good health.

The chain couples TRBV14 to TRBJ2-2; the D gene could be TRBD1 or TRBD2 (5 bases each). This CDR3 spans 16 amino acids. Germline-derived CDR1 and CDR2 are SGHDN and FVKESK. V dropped 0 bases and J dropped 2 bases, with 10 bases sitting between them. The CDR3 is CASSQEGRLNTGELFF. The CDR3 region has the DNA TGTGCCAGCAGCCAAGAGGGACGGCTAAACACCGGGGAGCTGTTTTTT.

The J gene is TRBJ2-5, the V gene TRBV4-2; TRBD2 matches 10 bases. The CDR3 length is 17 residues. J was trimmed by 3 bases and V by 1 base; bases with no gene match: 8. Looked up from germline, CDR1 is LGHNA and CDR2 is YNFKEQ. CDR3 amino acids: CASSQGPPSGGKETQYF. CDR3 in DNA: TGTGCCAGCAGCCAAGGTCCGCCTAGCGGGGGTAAAGAGACCCAGTACTTC.

This chain uses TRBV13 with TRBJ2-7, with D hard to call. The CDR3 covers 15 residues. Germline V CDR1 and CDR2: PRHDT, FYEKMQ (reference sequence). V lost 3 bases and J 4 bases, leaving 16 bases between the germline ends. The CDR3 DNA sequence: TGTGCCAGCAGCTTCCAGGCGCGCTTTTCTTACGAGCAGTACTTC. It codes for CASSFQARFSYEQYF.

V is TRBV27 and J is TRBJ1-5; D remains ambiguous. CDR3 length: 14 residues. Germline values: CDR1 MNHEY, CDR2 SMNVEV (reference sequence). The germline V and J ends were trimmed by 5 bases and 3 bases, with 11 bases remaining between them. CDR3 bases: TGTGCCAGCAGTCCCCGTGGGGACAATCAGCCCCAGCATTTT. Protein product: CASSPRGDNQPQHF.

This chain connects TRBV27 to TRBJ1-1, with D hard to call. The germline gives CDR1 MNHEY, CDR2 SMNVEV (reference sequence). V was clipped by 2 bases and J by 5 bases, with 9 bases between them. This CDR3 has 13 residues. The CDR3 is CASSLAMGTEAFF. The CDR3 bases are TGTGCCAGCAGTTTAGCCATGGGAACTGAAGCTTTCTTT.

The chain joins TRBV20-1 to TRBJ1-2; TRBD1 is a possible D gene (6 bases). Germline values: CDR1 DFQATT, CDR2 SNEGSKA (reference sequence). This CDR3 has 14 amino acids. V was pared by 5 bases and J by 6 bases, with 19 bases between. The CDR3 loop is CSARDIEGVHGYTF. The CDR3 DNA sequence: TGCAGTGCTCGCGATATTGAGGGGGTGCATGGCTACACCTTC.

The V gene is TRBV12-5, the J gene TRBJ2-7; D is ambiguous. Germline values: CDR1 LGHNT, CDR2 FRNRAP. V was trimmed by 6 bases and J by 0 bases, leaving 3 bases between them. CDR3 length: 11 residues. This CDR3 reads CASGSSYEQYF. Written as DNA, the CDR3 is TGTGCTAGTGGCTCCTCCTACGAGCAGTACTTC.

This chain links TRBV7-9 with TRBJ1-2, with TRBD1 matching over 8 bases. CDR1 is SEHNR, CDR2 FQNEAQ, per germline (reference sequence). CDR3 length: 15 amino acids. V trimming: 0 bases; J trimming: 8 bases; junction bases outside the gene matches: 8. CDR3 loop: CASSLAGQVLGGYTF. CDR3 DNA sequence: TGTGCCAGCAGCTTAGCGGGACAGGTGTTAGGAGGCTACACCTTC.

This chain uses TRBV12-3 or TRBV12-4 with TRBJ1-1; D unresolved. This CDR3 comprises 11 residues. V lost 8 bases and J 5 bases, leaving 9 bases between the germline ends. CDR3 protein: CASSDGTEAFF. In DNA form, the CDR3 reads TGTGCCAGCTCCGATGGAACTGAAGCTTTCTTT.

The chain carries TRBV9 and TRBJ1-2; no definite D call. Germline V CDR1 and CDR2: SGDLS, YYNGEE. Between the trimmed V and J ends, which lost 0 bases and 7 bases, there was a span of 16 bases. There are 15 residues in the CDR3. As DNA, the CDR3 is TGTGCCAGCAGCGTAGGGCCCGGCGCTAACCCTGGCTACACCTTC. Translating gives CASSVGPGANPGYTF.

This chain connects TRBV7-8 to TRBJ2-3, with TRBD2 identical over 10 bases. The CDR3 runs 16 residues. The junction had 7 bases not matched to a gene; V was cut back by 1 base and J by 6 bases. Germline V lookup: CDR1 SGHVS, CDR2 FQNEAQ. CDR3 in DNA: TGTGCCAGCAGCTTAGGACTAGCGGGCAATGGGGATACGCAGTATTTT. It yields the protein CASSLGLAGNGDTQYF.

The chain combines TRBV7-9 with TRBJ2-3; tentative D call: TRBD1 (5 bases). The CDR3 length is 15 residues. The V gene lost 5 bases and the J gene lost 0 bases, with 12 bases spanning the gap. Germline CDR1 SEHNR, CDR2 FQNEAQ (reference sequence). The CDR3 spells CASSLPTDSTDTQYF. The CDR3 DNA reads TGTGCCAGCAGCCTGCCGACAGATAGCACAGATACGCAGTATTTT. Looking up the rest from reference TRBV7-9 and TRBJ2-3 gives the full variable domain: DTGVSQNPRHKITKRGQNVTFRCDPISEHNRLYWYRQTLGQGPEFLTYFQNEAQLEKSRLLSDRFSAERPKGSFSTLEIQRTEQGDSAMYLCASSLPTDSTDTQYFGPGTRLTVL.

The chain has TRBV7-9 and TRBJ2-3, with D possibly TRBD2 on 6 matching bases. This CDR3 comprises 15 residues. In germline, CDR1 is SEHNR, CDR2 FQNEAQ (reference sequence). V lost 4 bases, J lost 5 bases, and 16 bases lay in between. This CDR3 reads CASSSSGEVGDTQYF. The CDR3 DNA sequence: TGTGCCAGCAGCTCTTCGGGGGAGGTGGGAGATACGCAGTATTTT.

The gene calls are TRBV18 and TRBJ1-1; the D is unclear. Germline V gene lookup returns CDR1 KGHSH and CDR2 LQKENI. V was shortened by 2 bases and J by 1 base, with 11 bases between the two germline ends. The CDR3 consists of 15 residues. CDR3 nucleotide sequence: TGTGCCAGCTCACCATTGACGTCTCAGAACACTGAAGCTTTCTTT. This encodes CASSPLTSQNTEAFF.

The chain has TRBV12-3 or TRBV12-4 and TRBJ2-5; unclear D gene. Trimming took 1 base from V and 2 from J, leaving 11 bases between them. The CDR3 contains 15 residues. CDR3 sequence reads: CASSLDGLRQETQYF. For the CDR3, the DNA is TGTGCCAGCAGTTTAGACGGCCTAAGGCAAGAGACCCAGTACTTC.

This clonotype was seen a single time. V is TRBV27 and J is TRBJ2-5; a possible D gene is TRBD2 (5 bases). Germline-derived CDR1 and CDR2 are MNHEY and SMNVEV (reference sequence). The V end was cut by 7 bases, the J end by 0 bases, with 15 bases between. The CDR3 runs 15 residues. The chain's CDR3 is CASTPTTPYQETQYF. The CDR3 DNA sequence: TGTGCCAGCACCCCGACTACACCTTACCAAGAGACCCAGTACTTC.

The V gene is TRBV19, the J gene TRBJ1-1; D is ambiguous. CDR1 LNHDA and CDR2 SQIVND come from the germline V gene (reference sequence). V gave up 4 bases and J gave up 0 bases, with 12 bases separating them. This CDR3 is 15 amino acids long. Written as DNA, the CDR3 is TGTGCCAGTAGTAGGTCCCACGGCATGAACACTGAAGCTTTCTTT. Amino acid sequence: CASSRSHGMNTEAFF.

This clonotype was counted a single time. CDR3 protein: CASSLKGANVLTF. The CDR3 nucleotides are TGTGCCAGCAGTTTGAAGGGGGCCAACGTCCTGACTTTC. This chain joins TRBV27 and TRBJ2-6; D uncertain. Germline CDR1 and CDR2: MNHEY and SMNVEV (reference sequence). The CDR3 totals 13 residues. Deletions cut 3 bases from V and 4 bases from J, with 4 bases between.

This chain links TRBV7-8 with TRBJ2-7; TRBD1 might be the D (5 bases). The V and J ends lost 9 bases and 0 bases respectively, with 12 bases between them. CDR3 length equals 13 residues. Germline lookup yields CDR1 SGHVS and CDR2 FQNEAQ. This chain's CDR3 is CASRTRSSYEQYF. In DNA, the CDR3 is TGTGCCAGTAGGACAAGGAGCTCCTACGAGCAGTACTTC.

This chain uses TRBV7-8 with TRBJ2-3; TRBD2 agrees at 10 bases. J lost 4 bases, V lost 3 bases, and 4 bases had no gene match. Germline loops: CDR1 SGHVS, CDR2 FQNEAQ. This CDR3 region has 15 residues. CDR3 in DNA: TGTGCCAGCAGCTTTCAAGCGGGGGGGCCAGATACGCAGTATTTT. Translation: CASSFQAGGPDTQYF.

The genes are TRBV5-4 and TRBJ2-3, with 9 nucleotides matching TRBD1. In germline, CDR1 is SGHNT, CDR2 YYREEE (reference sequence). The CDR3 is 16 amino acids. The ends lost 4 bases at V and 2 bases at J; junction bases unmatched: 8. CDR3 loop: CASSALTGGYTDTQYF. The CDR3 nucleotides read TGTGCCAGCAGCGCTCTTACAGGGGGCTACACAGATACGCAGTATTTT.